The clone carrying this T cell receptor beta chain was seen a handful of times. These data originate in a study of T-cell reconstitution after alpha-beta-depleted transplantation in children. Between the trimmed V and J ends, which lost 3 bases and 6 bases, there was a span of 18 bases. The germline gives CDR1 MDHEN, CDR2 SYDVKM. The CDR3 spans 15 residues. Unique molecular identifiers were incorporated when the TCRbeta library was constructed. One entry per CDR3 protein, called by TCRdb with MiXCR from the PCR reads. Among approximately 350,000 distinct CDR3 sequences listed, around 15% were seen once.

The receptor comes from a male patient between 2 and 10 years old who had a stem cell transplant for acute lymphoblastic leukemia, so the T cells may come from the graft donor. Specimen: PBMCs, mostly from graft donor cells, collected 360 days after TCRalphabeta/CD19-depleted stem cell transplant. The J gene is TRBJ2-7, the V gene TRBV28, with D unresolved. CDR3 protein: CASSFSLMGSGEQYF. DNA for the CDR3: TGTGCCAGCAGTTTTTCTCTAATGGGTTCGGGCGAGCAGTACTTC.